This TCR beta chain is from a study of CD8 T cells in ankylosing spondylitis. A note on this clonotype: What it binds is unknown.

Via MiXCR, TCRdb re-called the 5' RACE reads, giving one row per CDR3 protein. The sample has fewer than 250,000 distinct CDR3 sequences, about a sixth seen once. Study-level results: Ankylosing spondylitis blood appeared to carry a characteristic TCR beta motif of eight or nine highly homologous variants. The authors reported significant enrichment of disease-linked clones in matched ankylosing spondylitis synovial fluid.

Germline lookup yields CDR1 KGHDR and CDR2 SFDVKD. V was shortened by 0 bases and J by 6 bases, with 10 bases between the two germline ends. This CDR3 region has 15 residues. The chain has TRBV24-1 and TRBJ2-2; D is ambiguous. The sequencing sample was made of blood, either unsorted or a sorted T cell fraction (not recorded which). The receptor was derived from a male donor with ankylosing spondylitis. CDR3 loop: CATSDLTARAGELFF. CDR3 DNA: TGTGCCACCAGTGATTTGACGGCACGGGCCGGGGAGCTGTTTTTT.